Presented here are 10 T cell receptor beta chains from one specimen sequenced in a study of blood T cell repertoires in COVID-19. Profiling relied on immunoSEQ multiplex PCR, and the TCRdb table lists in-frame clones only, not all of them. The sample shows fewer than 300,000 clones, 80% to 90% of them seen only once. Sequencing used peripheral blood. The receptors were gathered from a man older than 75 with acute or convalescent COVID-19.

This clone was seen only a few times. CDR3 nucleotides: TGTGCCAGCAGTGGCCCGGGAGGGGGAGATCGCTATGGCTACACCTTC. This codes for CASSGPGGGDRYGYTF. The chain carries TRBV25-1 and TRBJ1-2, with D tentatively TRBD1 (6 bases). V was trimmed by 4 bases and J by 4 bases, leaving 19 bases between them. This CDR3 is built from 16 residues. Germline V CDR1 and CDR2: MGHDK, SYGVNS.

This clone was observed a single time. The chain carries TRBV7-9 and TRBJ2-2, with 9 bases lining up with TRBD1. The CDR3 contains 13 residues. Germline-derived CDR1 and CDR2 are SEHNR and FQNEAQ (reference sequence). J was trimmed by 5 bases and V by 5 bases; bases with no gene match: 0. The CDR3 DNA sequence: TGTGCCAGCAGCGACAGGGGGACCGGGGAGCTGTTTTTT. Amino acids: CASSDRGTGELFF. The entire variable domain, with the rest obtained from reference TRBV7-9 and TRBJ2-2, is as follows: DTGVSQNPRHKITKRGQNVTFRCDPISEHNRLYWYRQTLGQGPEFLTYFQNEAQLEKSRLLSDRFSAERPKGSFSTLEIQRTEQGDSAMYLCASSDRGTGELFFGEGSRLTVL.

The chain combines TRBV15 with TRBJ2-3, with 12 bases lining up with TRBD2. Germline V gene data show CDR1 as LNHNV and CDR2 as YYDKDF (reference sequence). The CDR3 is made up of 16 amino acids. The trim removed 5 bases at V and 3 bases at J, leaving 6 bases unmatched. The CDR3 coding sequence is TGTGCCACCAGCGGCGGACTAGCGGGGAAGACAGATACGCAGTATTTT. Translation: CATSGGLAGKTDTQYF.

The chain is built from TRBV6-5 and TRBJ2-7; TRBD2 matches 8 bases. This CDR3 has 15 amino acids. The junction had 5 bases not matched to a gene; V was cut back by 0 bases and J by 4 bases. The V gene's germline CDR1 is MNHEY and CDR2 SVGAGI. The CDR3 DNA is TGTGCCAGCAGTTACTCGGGGACTAGAATTTACGAGCAGTACTTC. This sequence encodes CASSYSGTRIYEQYF.

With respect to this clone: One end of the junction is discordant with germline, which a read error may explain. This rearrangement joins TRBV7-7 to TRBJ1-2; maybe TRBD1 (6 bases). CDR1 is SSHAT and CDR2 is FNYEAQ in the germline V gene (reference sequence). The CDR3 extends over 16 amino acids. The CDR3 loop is CASSLGGDESNYGYTF. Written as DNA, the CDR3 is TGTGCTAGCAGCTTAGGGGGGGATGAGTCTAACTATGGCTACACCTTC.

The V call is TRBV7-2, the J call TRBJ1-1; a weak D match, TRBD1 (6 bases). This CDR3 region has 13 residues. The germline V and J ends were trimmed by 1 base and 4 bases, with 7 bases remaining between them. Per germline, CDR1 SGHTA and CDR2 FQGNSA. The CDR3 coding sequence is TGTGCCAGCAGCTTAGGACAGGCCACTGAAGCTTTCTTT. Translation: CASSLGQATEAFF.

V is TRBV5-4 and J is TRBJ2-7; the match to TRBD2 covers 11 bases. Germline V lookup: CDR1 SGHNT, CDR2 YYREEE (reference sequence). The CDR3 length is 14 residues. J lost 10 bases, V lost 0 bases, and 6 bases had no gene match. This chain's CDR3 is CASSLDGTSGQQYF. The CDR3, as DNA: TGTGCCAGCAGCTTGGACGGGACTAGCGGACAACAGTACTTC. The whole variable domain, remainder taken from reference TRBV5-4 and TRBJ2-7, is ETGVTQSPTHLIKTRGQQVTLRCSSQSGHNTVSWYQQALGQGPQFIFQYYREEENGRGNFPPRFSGLQFPNYSSELNVNALELDDSALYLCASSLDGTSGQQYFGPGTRLTVT.

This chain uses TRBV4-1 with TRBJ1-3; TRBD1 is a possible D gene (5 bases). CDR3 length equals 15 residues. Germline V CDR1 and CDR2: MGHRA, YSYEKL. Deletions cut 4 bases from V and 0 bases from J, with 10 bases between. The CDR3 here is CASSRGHTSGNTIYF. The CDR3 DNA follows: TGCGCCAGCAGCCGCGGACACACCTCTGGAAACACCATATATTTT.

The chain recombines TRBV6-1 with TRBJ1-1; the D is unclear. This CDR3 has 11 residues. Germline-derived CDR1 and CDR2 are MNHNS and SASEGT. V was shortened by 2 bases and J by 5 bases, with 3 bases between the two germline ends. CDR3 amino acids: CASSERTEAFF. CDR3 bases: TGTGCCAGCAGTGAACGGACTGAAGCTTTCTTT.

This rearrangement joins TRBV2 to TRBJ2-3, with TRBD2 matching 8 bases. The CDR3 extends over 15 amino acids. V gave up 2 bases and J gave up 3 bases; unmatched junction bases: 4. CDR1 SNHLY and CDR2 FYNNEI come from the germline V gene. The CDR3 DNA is TGTGCCAGCAGTGAATTAGCGGGGCTGACAGATACGCAGTATTTT. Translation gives CASSELAGLTDTQYF.